The clone carrying this T cell receptor beta chain was detected ten times or more. Its target is unknown. In TCRdb, the reads were re-called with MiXCR into one record per CDR3 protein. The sample shows fewer than 1,000,000 distinct CDR3 sequences, 31% of them seen only once. This entry is derived from a study of T cell repertoires in cytomegalovirus infection. For the study at large: HLA-B-restricted CMV epitopes that are well studied, plus recently identified HLA-C-restricted ones, were used by the study. Indications of both CMV infection and matching HLA type were provided by public TCR beta signatures. Study-level results: Predominance within the ex vivo response was attributable to HLA-C-restricted CMV-specific TCR beta clonotypes.

This CDR3 is 15 amino acids long. Trimming took 4 bases from V and 1 from J; bases not matched to a gene: 4. The germline V gene encodes CDR1 SEHNR and CDR2 FQNEAQ (reference sequence). The sequence was obtained from a human donor in good health (CMV status not recorded). Some clones in this sample may be carry-over from other donors' samples. The V gene is TRBV7-9, the J gene TRBJ2-1, with 7 bases lining up with TRBD1. The source was cultured CD8+ T cells from PBMCs, collected from culture after CMV antigen stimulation. Here the CDR3 DNA reads TGTGCCAGCAGCTCCTGGGACAGTTCCTACAATGAGCAGTTCTTC. Translation: CASSSWDSSYNEQFF.